These T cell receptor beta chains were read from a single sample in a study of T cell responses to AZD1222 COVID-19 vaccine. Clones were read by immunoSEQ multiplex PCR, and TCRdb kept only the in-frame ones, dropping some. The sample contains roughly 42,000 clones, 80% to 90% of which appear only once. The sequencing used peripheral blood, collected 28 days after the second dose of the MenACWY control vaccine. These TCRs come from an adult who received the MenACWY meningococcal vaccine as a control. The CDR3 runs from the conserved cysteine through the conserved F or W. Fields, in order: V gene, clone size, J gene, D gene, CDR3 protein, CDR3 DNA. D genes are given only for firm matches. Clone size is not always given. Where it is, it says once, few, many or a class for expanded clones.

V gene: TRBV28
clone size: NA
J gene: TRBJ2-3
D gene: NA
CDR3 protein: CASSLAGASTDTQYF
CDR3 DNA: TGTGCCAGCAGCCTTGCAGGGGCGAGCACAGATACGCAGTATTTT

V gene: TRBV5-1
clone size: NA
J gene: TRBJ1-4
D gene: NA
CDR3 protein: CASRKGQTLGTNEKLFF
CDR3 DNA: TGCGCCAGCAGAAAGGGACAAACCCTCGGAACTAATGAAAAACTGTTTTTT

V gene: TRBV7-2
clone size: NA
J gene: TRBJ2-5
D gene: NA
CDR3 protein: CASSLHRGWTPRGKTQYF
CDR3 DNA: TGTGCCAGCAGCCTCCATCGCGGATGGACTCCAAGGGGGAAGACCCAGTACTTC

V gene: TRBV28
clone size: NA
J gene: TRBJ2-1
D gene: NA
CDR3 protein: CASSSGLYNEQFF
CDR3 DNA: TGTGCCAGCAGTTCGGGACTCTACAATGAGCAGTTCTTC

V gene: TRBV5-1
clone size: NA
J gene: TRBJ2-1
D gene: NA
CDR3 protein: CASSLALDEQFF
CDR3 DNA: TGCGCCAGCAGCTTAGCTCTAGATGAGCAGTTCTTC

V gene: TRBV18
clone size: NA
J gene: TRBJ2-3
D gene: TRBD1
CDR3 protein: CASSPTTGVAQYF
CDR3 DNA: TGTGCCAGCTCACCGACAACAGGGGTAGCGCAGTATTTT

V gene: TRBV2
clone size: NA
J gene: TRBJ2-7
D gene: TRBD2
CDR3 protein: CASSERAGDMYEQYF
CDR3 DNA: TGTGCCAGCAGTGAAAGGGCGGGAGATATGTACGAGCAGTACTTC

V gene: TRBV24-1
clone size: once
J gene: TRBJ2-1
D gene: NA
CDR3 protein: CATSDLAYNEQFF
CDR3 DNA: TGTGCCACCAGTGACCTAGCCTACAATGAGCAGTTCTTC

V gene: TRBV5-4
clone size: NA
J gene: TRBJ1-2
D gene: NA
CDR3 protein: CASSLEAGYTF
CDR3 DNA: TGTGCCAGCAGCTTGGAAGCTGGCTACACCTTC

V gene: TRBV5-4
clone size: NA
J gene: TRBJ2-4
D gene: NA
CDR3 protein: CASSEARSQAKNIQYF
CDR3 DNA: TGTGCCAGCAGTGAAGCTCGCTCGCAAGCCAAAAACATTCAGTACTTC

V gene: TRBV5-4
clone size: NA
J gene: TRBJ2-1
D gene: TRBD2
CDR3 protein: CASIGGGYNEQFF
CDR3 DNA: TGTGCCAGCATCGGGGGGGGGTACAATGAGCAGTTCTTC

V gene: TRBV7-2
clone size: NA
J gene: TRBJ1-3
D gene: NA
CDR3 protein: CASSPRRTRSGNTIYF
CDR3 DNA: TGTGCCAGCAGCCCCCGACGGACCCGCTCTGGAAACACCATATATTTT

V gene: TRBV9
clone size: NA
J gene: TRBJ1-3
D gene: NA
CDR3 protein: CASSLRTEGGNTIYF
CDR3 DNA: TGTGCCAGCAGCCTTCGGACTGAAGGAGGAAACACCATATATTTT

V gene: TRBV7-3
clone size: few
J gene: TRBJ2-1
D gene: TRBD2
CDR3 protein: CASNPSGRLNEQFF
CDR3 DNA: TGTGCCAGCAACCCTAGCGGGAGGTTAAATGAGCAGTTCTTC

V gene: TRBV4-2
clone size: NA
J gene: TRBJ1-6
D gene: NA
CDR3 protein: CASSPWASSYNSPLHF
CDR3 DNA: TGTGCCAGCAGCCCGTGGGCCAGCTCCTATAATTCACCCCTCCACTTT